These T cell receptor beta chains were read from a single sample in a study of blood T cell repertoires in COVID-19. Sequenced by immunoSEQ multiplex PCR; TCRdb stores in-frame clones only, minus some. The repertoire holds some 190,000 clones, with around 81% as singletons. The sample taken for sequencing was PBMCs or T cells enriched from blood (not recorded which). Receptors were obtained from a man aged 25 to 45 with acute COVID-19. The CDR3 runs from the conserved cysteine through the conserved F or W. The D gene is left open where the match is weak. For some rows the clone size is stated as once, few or many, or as a class when expanded; others skip it.

TRBV7-3	TRBJ2-7	.	.	TGTGCCAGCAGCTCACAGGATACCTACGAGCAGTACTTC	CASSSQDTYEQYF
TRBV5-1	TRBJ1-4	TRBD1	.	TGCGCCAGCAGCTTTGACAGGGCTAATGAAAAACTGTTTTTT	CASSFDRANEKLFF
TRBV25-1	TRBJ1-1	.	.	TGTGCCAGCAGTGGTCAGATGAACACTGAAGCTTTCTTT	CASSGQMNTEAFF
TRBV12-3/TRBV12-4	TRBJ1-5	.	.	TGTGCCAGCAGGAGGGGGGGCGATCAGCCCCAGCATTTT	CASRRGGDQPQHF
TRBV24-1	TRBJ2-2	.	.	TGTGCCACCAGTGACTCCGTTGTCTCCGGGTCCCCCGGGGAGCTGTTTTTT	CATSDSVVSGSPGELFF
TRBV18	TRBJ2-5	.	.	TGTGCCAGCTCACCCGAACTGGTCCAAGAGACCCAGTACTTC	CASSPELVQETQYF
TRBV18	TRBJ1-2	.	.	TGTGCCAGCTCACCACCTATATCAGGGCTTTATGGCTACACCTTC	CASSPPISGLYGYTF
TRBV19	TRBJ1-6	TRBD1	.	TGTGCCAGTAGGGGGACAGGGGCTGGTTCACCCCTCCACTTT	CASRGTGAGSPLHF
TRBV20-1	TRBJ2-4	TRBD2	.	TGCAGTGCTAGTCAGCGGGGGTTAAAAAACATTCAGTACTTC	CSASQRGLKNIQYF
TRBV7-2	TRBJ1-1	.	.	TGTGCCAGCAGCTTCTCCCGGAACACTGAAGCTTTCTTT	CASSFSRNTEAFF
TRBV5-1	TRBJ2-1	.	.	TGCGCCAGCAGCTTGATTCCGGGGAGTGAGCAGTTCTTC	CASSLIPGSEQFF
TRBV11-3	TRBJ2-1	TRBD1	.	TGTGCCAGCAGCGAGACAGGGGGCGATGAGCAGTTCTTC	CASSETGGDEQFF
TRBV7-3	TRBJ1-1	TRBD1	.	TGTGCCAGCAGCCCGGGACAGGGCCTAGAAGCTTTCTTT	CASSPGQGLEAFF
TRBV6-4	TRBJ1-2	TRBD1	.	TGTGCCAGCAGTGACTCGATAACACAGGGGATCGGCTATGGCTACACCTTC	CASSDSITQGIGYGYTF
TRBV5-4	TRBJ1-1	.	.	TGTGCCAGCAGCTTGTCCCTTTACACTGAAGCTTTCTTT	CASSLSLYTEAFF
TRBV15	TRBJ1-1	.	.	TGTGCCACCAGCGCATACAGGAACACTGAAGCTTTCTTT	CATSAYRNTEAFF
TRBV19	TRBJ2-7	.	few	TGTGCCAGTAGTATCAGACCCGGGGGCTACGAGCAGTACTTC	CASSIRPGGYEQYF
TRBV21-1	TRBJ2-7	.	.	TGTGCCAGCAGCAAACACCGCCAGGGGGCAGGCGAGCAGTACTTC	CASSKHRQGAGEQYF
TRBV5-1	TRBJ1-1	.	.	TGCGCCAGCCTCGGACAGTCGAACACTGAAGCTTTCTTT	CASLGQSNTEAFF
TRBV27	TRBJ2-7	.	once	TGTGCCAGCAGTACAGGGACGATGGAGCAGTACTTC	CASSTGTMEQYF
TRBV4-1	TRBJ1-3	.	once	TGCGCCAGCACCTCCCAGGGGCTCTCTGGAAACACCATATATTTT	CASTSQGLSGNTIYF
TRBV28	TRBJ1-6	.	.	TGTGCCAGCACCGAAATTGGGGGGTATAATTCACCCCTCCACTTT	CASTEIGGYNSPLHF